This T cell receptor beta chain was sequenced for a study of cytomegalovirus exposure and HLA in healthy donors. General observations from the study: Indistinguishable V segments such as TRBV6-2 and TRBV6-3 were excluded. Further analysis was carried out later, and it showed several of the most significant clusters appearing linked to common viral pathogens. It was reported in a later analysis that an Asian-associated ancestry cluster showed fewer N-insertions than the approximately 670-donor mean.

CDR3 length equals 16 residues. V dropped 1 base and J dropped 8; count of bases not matched to a gene: 6. Germline V gives CDR1 SGHAT, CDR2 FQNNGV. This PCR relied on a set of 60 Vbeta primers and 13 Jbeta primers. Assay: immunoSEQ multiplex PCR; the TCRdb copy retains only in-frame clones and omits some. Here the sample spans approximately 87,000 clones, 81% being singletons. As to this clone: What it recognizes is unknown.

The sequence was obtained from a woman in her 70s in good health and CMV-seropositive. The chain recombines TRBV11-2 with TRBJ2-1; 12 bases map to TRBD2. Sequenced sample: PBMCs. The CDR3 DNA sequence: TGTGCCAGCAGCTTAGTACTAGCGGGAGGAAGAGATGAGCAGTTCTTC. Amino acid sequence: CASSLVLAGGRDEQFF.